These 15 T cell receptor beta chains were all obtained from the same sample, sequenced in a study of metastatic and nonmetastatic thyroid tumors. Nobody among the patients had been given any treatment before thyroid surgery. TCRdb redid the clone calls on the PCR reads using MiXCR. The data show about 15,000 clones, 3.7% seen once. Sequencing was performed on tumor tissue. These receptors originate from a female donor with papillary thyroid cancer or a benign thyroid nodule (not recorded which). Some clones in this sample may be carry-over from other donors' samples.

This clone was counted a few times. Since the CDR3 does not end with the conserved phenylalanine or tryptophan, this likely comes from a read error. The V call is TRBV19, the J call TRBJ1-5, with D unresolved. Germline V CDR1 and CDR2: LNHDA, SQIVND (reference sequence). CDR3 length equals 13 residues. V was shortened by 3 bases and J by 5 bases, with 8 bases between the two germline ends. The CDR3 sequence: CASSMSRHQPQHL. As DNA, the CDR3 is TGTGCCAGTAGTATGTCAAGGCATCAGCCCCAGCATTTG.

In this sample, this clone turned up a few times. The chain links TRBV20-1 to TRBJ2-6, with 8 bases fitting TRBD1. The CDR3 has 16 residues. The J segment lost 0 bases and the V segment lost 4 bases, leaving 5 bases of the junction unmatched. Germline V gene data show CDR1 as DFQATT and CDR2 as SNEGSKA (reference sequence). CDR3 sequence reads: CSATGTGLSGANVLTF. The CDR3 DNA follows: TGCAGTGCTACCGGGACAGGACTCTCTGGGGCCAACGTCCTGACTTTC.

The chain recombines TRBV6-1 with TRBJ1-5; D might be TRBD1 (5 bases). Germline values: CDR1 MNHNS, CDR2 SASEGT. Deletions cut 7 bases from V and 4 bases from J, with 14 bases between. The CDR3 is 14 amino acids. DNA of the CDR3: TGTGCCAGCACGTCGGTTGGGGGGAATCAGCCCCAGCATTTT. Amino acid sequence: CASTSVGGNQPQHF.

This clone was picked up many times. The chain employs TRBV11-3 and TRBJ2-4, with D perhaps TRBD1 (6 bases). This CDR3 contains 16 residues. Trimming shortened V by 5 bases and J by 0 bases, and 14 bases separated the two germline ends. Germline values: CDR1 SGHNT, CDR2 YENEEA. As DNA, the CDR3 is TGTGCCAGCAGCCCGGACAGCCTAATAGCCAAAAACATTCAGTACTTC. This sequence encodes CASSPDSLIAKNIQYF.

This sequence joins TRBV27 and TRBJ2-3; 13 nucleotides match TRBD2. The germline gives CDR1 MNHEY, CDR2 SMNVEV (reference sequence). The CDR3 has 16 residues. J gave up 6 bases and V 6 bases, and 9 bases lay outside the gene matches. This chain's CDR3 is CASRESTSGRADTQYF. The CDR3 DNA sequence: TGTGCCAGCAGAGAGAGTACTAGCGGGAGGGCTGATACGCAGTATTTT.

A few counts support this clone. The chain is built from TRBV19 and TRBJ1-3; D ambiguous. CDR3 length: 11 amino acids. Trimming left V 5 bases short and J 12 bases short, with 11 bases between. The germline V gene encodes CDR1 LNHDA and CDR2 SQIVND (reference sequence). The CDR3 here is CASSRGLLIYF. The DNA of the CDR3 is TGTGCCAGTAGTCGCGGGCTGCTCATATATTTT.

This clone was observed a handful of times. V is TRBV28 and J is TRBJ1-4, with 7 bases that match TRBD1. The CDR3 totals 18 residues. Germline V CDR1 and CDR2: MDHEN, SYDVKM. V trimming: 6 bases; J trimming: 0 bases; junction bases outside the gene matches: 13. The CDR3: CASSGGTESIATNEKLFF. The CDR3 DNA reads as TGTGCCAGCAGCGGGGGGACAGAGTCGATTGCAACTAATGAAAAACTGTTTTTT.

This clone is labeled medium-sized. The chain recombines TRBV2 with TRBJ2-3; D is possibly TRBD1 (6 bases). The CDR3 is 14 residues long. The germline V and J ends were trimmed by 7 bases and 1 base, with 12 bases remaining between them. In germline, CDR1 is SNHLY, CDR2 FYNNEI. The CDR3 bases are TGTGCCAGCAAGAAATCAGGGGGCACAGATACGCAGTATTTT. As protein: CASKKSGGTDTQYF.

This clone is deemed medium-sized (0.01 to 0.1%). V usage is TRBV12-3 or TRBV12-4 and J usage is TRBJ2-1; D is perhaps TRBD1 or TRBD2 (7 bases each). V lost 5 bases and J lost 6, with 17 bases in between. The CDR3 extends over 15 amino acids. The CDR3 region has the DNA TGTGCCAGCAGTGAGCAGGGGGGGGGAGTCAATGAGCAGTTCTTC. Amino acid sequence: CASSEQGGGVNEQFF.

The chain recombines TRBV20-1 with TRBJ1-6, with TRBD1 matching 7 bases. The CDR3 has 15 residues. The ends lost 2 bases at V and 7 bases at J; junction bases unmatched: 8. From germline, CDR1 is DFQATT and CDR2 SNEGSKA (reference sequence). The CDR3 nucleotides read TGCAGTGCTAGACCGGGAGACAGGGACAATTCACCCCTCCACTTT. This sequence encodes CSARPGDRDNSPLHF.

The table lists this clone with a few counts. The chain carries TRBV20-1 and TRBJ2-1; 7 nucleotides align to TRBD1. The CDR3 consists of 13 residues. V gave up 7 bases and J gave up 5 bases; unmatched junction bases: 8. The germline CDR1 and CDR2 sequences are DFQATT and SNEGSKA (reference sequence). CDR3 DNA: TGCAGTGTCCCGGGACAGATGAACAATGAGCAGTTCTTC. Encoded protein: CSVPGQMNNEQFF.

Worth noting for this clone: The junction does not match germline at one end; this may be a read error. The chain couples TRBV3-1 to TRBJ1-5; weak D call: TRBD1 (5 bases). CDR1 LGHDT and CDR2 YNNKEL come from the germline V gene (reference sequence). This CDR3 spans 14 amino acids. CDR3 region: CASSQDRGHQPRHF. The CDR3 region has the DNA TGTGCCAGCAGCCAAGATCGGGGCCATCAGCCCCGGCATTTT.

V usage is TRBV12-3 or TRBV12-4 and J usage is TRBJ2-6; 7 bases are shared with TRBD1. Trimming took 6 bases from V and 0 from J; bases not matched to a gene: 5. The CDR3 contains 16 residues. The CDR3 loop reads CASRRQGPSGANVLTF. In nucleotides, the CDR3 is TGTGCCAGCAGACGACAGGGCCCCTCTGGGGCCAACGTCCTGACTTTC.

This clone was recorded at least ten times. At one end the junction does not follow the germline gene, possibly because of a read error. V gene TRBV7-2 combines with J gene TRBJ2-2; D possibly corresponds to TRBD2 (6 bases). Germline loops: CDR1 SGHTA, CDR2 FQGNSA. This CDR3 is built from 15 residues. CDR3 loop: CASSLEARGTGELLF. The CDR3, as DNA: TGTGCCAGCAGCTTAGAGGCGCGGGGCACCGGGGAGCTGCTTTTC.

The V gene is TRBV28, the J gene TRBJ2-7; TRBD1 aligns across 9 bases. This CDR3 region has 14 residues. Germline assignment: CDR1 MDHEN and CDR2 SYDVKM. The V gene end was trimmed by 4 bases and the J gene end by 4 bases; junction bases not matched to a gene: 5. The CDR3 loop reads CASSWDRVSYEQYF. CDR3 coding DNA: TGTGCCAGCAGTTGGGACAGGGTCTCGTACGAGCAGTACTTC.